This T cell receptor (beta chain) was found in a study of CD8 T cells in Susac syndrome. Random hexamers were used to reverse transcribe roughly 0.5 to 1 ug of RNA. immunoSEQ multiplex PCR amplified TCR beta CDR3 across 54 Vbeta, 13 Jbeta. TCRdb itself ran the immunoSEQ multiplex PCR reads through MiXCR, one entry per CDR3 protein. The sample shows some 130,000 distinct CDR3 sequences, about 95% of them seen only once. The CDR3 has 14 amino acids. The V gene's germline CDR1 is MNHNY and CDR2 SVGAGI (reference sequence). Trimming left V 7 bases short and J 3 bases short, with 16 bases between. From blood CD8+ and CD4+ T cells, TCR beta sequences were generated.

The source is a human donor in good health. The sample comprised CD4+ T cells from PBMCs. The gene calls are TRBV6-6 and TRBJ2-7; the D gene is possibly TRBD2 (5 bases). CDR3 coding DNA: TGTGCCAGCAAGTTCGATGCTCGGGACTACGAGCAGTACTTC. It specifies CASKFDARDYEQYF.